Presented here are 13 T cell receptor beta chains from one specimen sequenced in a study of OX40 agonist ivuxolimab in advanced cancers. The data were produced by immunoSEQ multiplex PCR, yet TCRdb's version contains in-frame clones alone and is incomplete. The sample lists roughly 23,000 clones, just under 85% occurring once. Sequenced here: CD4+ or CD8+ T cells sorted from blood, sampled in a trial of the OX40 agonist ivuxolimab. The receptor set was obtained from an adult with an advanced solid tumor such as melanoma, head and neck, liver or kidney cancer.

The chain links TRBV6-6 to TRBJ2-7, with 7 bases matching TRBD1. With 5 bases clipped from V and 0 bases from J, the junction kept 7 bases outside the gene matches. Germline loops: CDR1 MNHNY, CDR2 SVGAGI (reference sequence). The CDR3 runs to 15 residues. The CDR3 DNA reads TGTGCCAGCAGTAACCCAGGACAGGCCTCCTACGAGCAGTACTTC. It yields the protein CASSNPGQASYEQYF.

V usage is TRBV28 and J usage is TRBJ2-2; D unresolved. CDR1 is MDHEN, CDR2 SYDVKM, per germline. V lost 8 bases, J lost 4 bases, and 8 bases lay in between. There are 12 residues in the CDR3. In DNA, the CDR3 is TGTGCCAGCGGTAGGGCCACCGGGGAGCTGTTTTTT. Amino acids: CASGRATGELFF. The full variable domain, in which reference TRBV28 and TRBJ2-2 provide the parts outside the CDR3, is DVKVTQSSRYLVKRTGEKVFLECVQDMDHENMFWYRQDPGLGLRLIYFSYDVKMKEKGDIPEGYSVSREKKERFSLILESASTNQTSMYLCASGRATGELFFGEGSRLTVL.

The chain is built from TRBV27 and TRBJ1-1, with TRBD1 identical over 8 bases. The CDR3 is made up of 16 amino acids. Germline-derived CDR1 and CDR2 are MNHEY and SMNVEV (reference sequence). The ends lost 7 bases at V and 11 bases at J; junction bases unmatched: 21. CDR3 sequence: CASISGTGLPLGGAFF. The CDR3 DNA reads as TGTGCCAGCATTTCCGGGACAGGTCTCCCTTTGGGCGGGGCTTTCTTT.

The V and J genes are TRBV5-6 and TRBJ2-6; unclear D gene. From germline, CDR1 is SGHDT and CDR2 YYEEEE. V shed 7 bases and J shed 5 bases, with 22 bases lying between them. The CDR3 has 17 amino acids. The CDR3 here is CASGRTKSQSRANVLTF. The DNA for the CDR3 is TGTGCCAGCGGTAGGACCAAGTCACAAAGTCGGGCCAACGTCCTGACTTTC.

DNA for the CDR3: TGTGCCAGCAGCTTAGTAGGGTGGACTAACACTGAAGCTTTCTTT. It is translated as CASSLVGWTNTEAFF. The chain employs TRBV11-2 and TRBJ1-1; the D is unclear. Trimming cost V 1 base and J 2 bases, with 11 bases left between them. Germline CDR1 and CDR2: SGHAT and FQNNGV. This CDR3 is built from 15 residues.

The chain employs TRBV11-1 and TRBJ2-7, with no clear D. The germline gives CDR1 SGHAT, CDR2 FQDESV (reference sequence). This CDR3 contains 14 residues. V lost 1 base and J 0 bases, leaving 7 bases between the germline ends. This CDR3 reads CASSLGSYSYEQYF. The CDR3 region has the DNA TGTGCCAGCAGCTTAGGGTCGTACTCCTACGAGCAGTACTTC. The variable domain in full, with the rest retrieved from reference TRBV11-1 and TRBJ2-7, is EAEVAQSPRYKITEKSQAVAFWCDPISGHATLYWYRQILGQGPELLVQFQDESVVDDSQLPKDRFSAERLKGVDSTLKIQPAELGDSAMYLCASSLGSYSYEQYFGPGTRLTVT.

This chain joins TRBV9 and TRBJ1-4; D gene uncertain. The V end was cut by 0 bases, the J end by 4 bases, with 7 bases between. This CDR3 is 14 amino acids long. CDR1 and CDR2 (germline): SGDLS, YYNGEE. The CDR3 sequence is CASSVGRFNEKLFF. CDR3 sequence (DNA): TGTGCCAGCAGCGTAGGCAGATTTAATGAAAAACTGTTTTTT.

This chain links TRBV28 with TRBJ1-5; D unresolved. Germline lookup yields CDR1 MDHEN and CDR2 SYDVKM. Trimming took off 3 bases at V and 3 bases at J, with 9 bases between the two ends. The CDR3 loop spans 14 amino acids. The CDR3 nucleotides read TGTGCCAGCAGTTTGTCGCAGATCAATCAGCCCCAGCATTTT. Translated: CASSLSQINQPQHF.

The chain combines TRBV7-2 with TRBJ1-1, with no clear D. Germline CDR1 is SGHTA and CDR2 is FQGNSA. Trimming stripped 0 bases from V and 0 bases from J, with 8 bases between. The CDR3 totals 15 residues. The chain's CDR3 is CASSLAMGLNTEAFF. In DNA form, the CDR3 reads TGTGCCAGCAGCTTAGCGATGGGGTTGAACACTGAAGCTTTCTTT.

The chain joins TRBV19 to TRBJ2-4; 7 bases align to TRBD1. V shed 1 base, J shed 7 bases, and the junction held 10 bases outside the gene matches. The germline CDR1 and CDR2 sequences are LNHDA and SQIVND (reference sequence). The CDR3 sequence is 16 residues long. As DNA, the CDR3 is TGTGCCAGTAGTATAGGGGGGACAGCGCCAAGTAACATTCAGTACTTC. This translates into CASSIGGTAPSNIQYF.

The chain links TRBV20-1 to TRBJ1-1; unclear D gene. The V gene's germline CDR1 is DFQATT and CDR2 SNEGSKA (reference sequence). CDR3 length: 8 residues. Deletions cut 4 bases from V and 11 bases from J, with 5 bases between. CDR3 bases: TGCAGTGCTACCCATGCTTTCTTT. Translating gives CSATHAFF.

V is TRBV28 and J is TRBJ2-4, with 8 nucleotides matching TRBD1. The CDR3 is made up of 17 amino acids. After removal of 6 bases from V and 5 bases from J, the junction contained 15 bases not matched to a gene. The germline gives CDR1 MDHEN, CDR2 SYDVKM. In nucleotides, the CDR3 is TGTGCCAGCAGCCCGCTATCTCAGGGGGCGCCGGAAAACATTCAGTACTTC. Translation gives CASSPLSQGAPENIQYF.

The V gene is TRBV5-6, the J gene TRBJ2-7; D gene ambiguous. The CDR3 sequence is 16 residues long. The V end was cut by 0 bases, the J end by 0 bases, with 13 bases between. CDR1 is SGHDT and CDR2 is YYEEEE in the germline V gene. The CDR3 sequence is CASSLALASPSYEQYF. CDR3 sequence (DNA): TGTGCCAGCAGCTTGGCTCTGGCTTCTCCCTCCTACGAGCAGTACTTC.